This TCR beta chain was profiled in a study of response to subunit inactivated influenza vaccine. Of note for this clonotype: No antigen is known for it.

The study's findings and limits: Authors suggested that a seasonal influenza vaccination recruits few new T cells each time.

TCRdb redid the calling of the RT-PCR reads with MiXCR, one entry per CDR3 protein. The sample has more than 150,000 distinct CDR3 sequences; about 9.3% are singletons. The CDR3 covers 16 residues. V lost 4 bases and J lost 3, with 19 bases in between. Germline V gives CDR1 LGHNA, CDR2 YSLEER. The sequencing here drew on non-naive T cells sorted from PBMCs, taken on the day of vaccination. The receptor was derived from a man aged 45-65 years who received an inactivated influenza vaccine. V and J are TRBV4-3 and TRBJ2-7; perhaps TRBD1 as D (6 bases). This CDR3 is CASSRHSGTGNYEQYF. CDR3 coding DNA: TGCGCCAGCAGCCGACACAGCGGAACAGGGAACTACGAGCAGTACTTC.